This entry concerns a single TCR beta chain. Its antigen remains unidentified. These data are taken from a study of CD8 T cells in Susac syndrome. Whole-study results and caveats: It was acknowledged in the study that its TCR sequencing and HLA analysis involved a relatively small number of individuals.

It was with random hexamers that about 0.45 to 1 ug RNA was reverse transcribed. Multiplex PCR with immunoSEQ amplified the TCR beta CDR3 across 54 Vbeta and 13 Jbeta. TCRdb used MiXCR to reprocess the immunoSEQ multiplex PCR reads, holding one entry per CDR3 protein. The data contain 110,000 or so distinct CDR3 sequences, approximately 96% of them singletons. Healthy donors acted as controls, with matching for age and sex. TEMRA cells were FACS-enriched, unlike CD8+ and CD4+ T cells, which were negatively isolated. CDR1 and CDR2 (germline): DFQATT, SNEGSKA (reference sequence). This CDR3 has 12 residues. Trimming cost V 3 bases and J 3 bases, with 9 bases left between them.

This sequence originates from a human donor in good health. The material sequenced was CD4+ T cells from PBMCs. J is TRBJ2-7 and V is TRBV20-1, with a tentative D call TRBD2 (5 bases). The CDR3 region has the DNA TGCAGTGCTAGTTCACTAGTCTACGAGCAGTACTTC. Protein: CSASSLVYEQYF.